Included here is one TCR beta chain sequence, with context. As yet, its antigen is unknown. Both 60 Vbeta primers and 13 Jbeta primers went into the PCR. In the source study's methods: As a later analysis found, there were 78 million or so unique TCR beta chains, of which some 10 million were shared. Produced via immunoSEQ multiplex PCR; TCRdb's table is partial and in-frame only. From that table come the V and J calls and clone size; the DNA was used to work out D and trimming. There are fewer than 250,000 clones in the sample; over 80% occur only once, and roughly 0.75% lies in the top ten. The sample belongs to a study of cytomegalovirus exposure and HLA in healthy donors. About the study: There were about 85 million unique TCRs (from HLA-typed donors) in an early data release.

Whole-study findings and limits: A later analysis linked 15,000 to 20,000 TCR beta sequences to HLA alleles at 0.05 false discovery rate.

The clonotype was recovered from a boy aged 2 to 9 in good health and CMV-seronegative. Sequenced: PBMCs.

The DNA of the CDR3 is TGTGCCAGTAGTACCCCATTCAGGAGGGAGATAGTCGACAATGAGCAGTTCTTC. Protein sequence: CASSTPFRREIVDNEQFF. The chain joins TRBV19 to TRBJ2-1, with D perhaps TRBD2 (6 bases). CDR3 length: 18 amino acids. Germline V lookup: CDR1 LNHDA, CDR2 SQIVND (reference sequence). V lost 4 bases and J 5 bases, leaving 24 bases between the germline ends.